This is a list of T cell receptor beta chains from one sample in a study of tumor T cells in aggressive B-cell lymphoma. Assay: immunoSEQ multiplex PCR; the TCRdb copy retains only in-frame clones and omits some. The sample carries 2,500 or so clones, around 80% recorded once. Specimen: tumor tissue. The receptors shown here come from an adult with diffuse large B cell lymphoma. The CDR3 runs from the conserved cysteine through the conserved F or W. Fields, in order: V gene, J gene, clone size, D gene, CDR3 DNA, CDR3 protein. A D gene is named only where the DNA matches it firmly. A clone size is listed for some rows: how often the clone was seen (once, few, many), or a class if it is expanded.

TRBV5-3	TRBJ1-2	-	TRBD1	TGTGCCAGAAGGCCGGACAGGGGATTCGATGGCTACACCTTC	CARRPDRGFDGYTF
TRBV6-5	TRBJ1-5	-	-	TGTGCCAGCAGTTACTCGCAAGGAGGTCAGGCCCAGCATTTT	CASSYSQGGQAQHF
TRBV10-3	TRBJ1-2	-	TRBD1	TGTGCCATCAGTGGACAGGGAGGCTATGGCTACACCTTC	CAISGQGGYGYTF
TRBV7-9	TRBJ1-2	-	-	TGTGCCAGCAGCCCCGGGACAAGTGGCTACACCTTC	CASSPGTSGYTF
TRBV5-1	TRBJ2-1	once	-	TGCGCCAGCAGCTTGGAGCTCGCTAGCCACAATGAGCAGTTCTTC	CASSLELASHNEQFF
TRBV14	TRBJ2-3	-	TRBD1	TGTGCCAGCAGCCTCCGTGACAGGGTAGGCGCAGATACGCAGTATTTT	CASSLRDRVGADTQYF
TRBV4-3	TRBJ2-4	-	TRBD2	TGCGCCAGCAGCCCACGTTGGGCTAGCGGGGGGCTGGCCGGAGCCAAAAACATTCAGTACTTC	CASSPRWASGGLAGAKNIQYF
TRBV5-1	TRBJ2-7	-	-	TGCGCCAGCAGTTCGGAAGGGGAGGTCGAGCAGTACTTC	CASSSEGEVEQYF
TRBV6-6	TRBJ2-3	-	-	TGTGCCAGCAGTTACTCAGGGGAGGCGCAGTATTTT	CASSYSGEAQYF
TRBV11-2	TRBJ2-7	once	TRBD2	TGTGCCAGCAGCTTAGCTAGCGGGAGGCCCCTCTACGAGCAGTACTTC	CASSLASGRPLYEQYF
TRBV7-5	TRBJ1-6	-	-	TGTGTCAGAAGCCGCTTTTACCGGGACAGAGCTATACGTTCACCCCTCCACTTT	CVRSRFYRDRAIRSPLHF
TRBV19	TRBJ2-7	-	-	TGTGCCAGTAGTATTTCTCCCCGGTACGAGCAGTACTTC	CASSISPRYEQYF
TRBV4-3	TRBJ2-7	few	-	TGCGCCAGCAGCCAAGATCGAGGGGACACAGACGACTACGAGCAGTACTTC	CASSQDRGDTDDYEQYF
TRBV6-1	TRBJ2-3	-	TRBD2	TGTGCCAGCAGTGTGGGGGGACTAGCGGGAGGAAACACAGATACGCAGTATTTT	CASSVGGLAGGNTDTQYF
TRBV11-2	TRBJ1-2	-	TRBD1	TGTGCCAGCAGCTTAGACTGGACAGGGGACAGTGGCTACACCTTC	CASSLDWTGDSGYTF
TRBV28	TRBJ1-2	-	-	TGTGCCAGCGCCGCGGGGGCTAACTATGGCTACACCTTC	CASAAGANYGYTF
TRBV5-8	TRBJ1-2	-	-	TGTGCCAGCAGCTTGGACGGGTTAGAAGGCTACACCTTC	CASSLDGLEGYTF
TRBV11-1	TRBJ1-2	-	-	TGTGCCAGCAGCTTAAGAGGGAAGGCGGGCTACACCTTC	CASSLRGKAGYTF
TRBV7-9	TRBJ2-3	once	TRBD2	TGTGCCAGCAGCTTAGGGGCTAGCGGGGCCCGCACAGATACGCAGTATTTT	CASSLGASGARTDTQYF
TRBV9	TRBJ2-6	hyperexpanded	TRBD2	TGTGCCAGCAGCGTAGGAGCGGGGAGCTCTGGGGCCAACGTCCTGACTTTC	CASSVGAGSSGANVLTF
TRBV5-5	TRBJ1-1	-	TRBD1	TGTGCCAGCAGCTTGGAGAGGGGGCAGGTTGAAGCTTTCTTT	CASSLERGQVEAFF
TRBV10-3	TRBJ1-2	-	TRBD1	TGTGCCATCAGGGCCGGGACAGGGGTTGGTGGCTACACCTTC	CAIRAGTGVGGYTF
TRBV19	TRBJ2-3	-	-	TGTGCCAGTAGTATGACAGGGAGGTCAGATACGCAGTATTTT	CASSMTGRSDTQYF
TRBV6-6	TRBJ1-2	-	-	TGTGCCAGCATATTTAACTATGGCTACACCTTC	CASIFNYGYTF
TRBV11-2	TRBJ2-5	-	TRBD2	TGTGCCAGCAGCCAAGGGACTAGCGGGAACCAAGAGACCCAGTACTTC	CASSQGTSGNQETQYF
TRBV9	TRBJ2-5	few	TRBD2	TGTGCCAGCAGCCCTAGCGGGAGGTCACAAGAGACCCAGTACTTC	CASSPSGRSQETQYF
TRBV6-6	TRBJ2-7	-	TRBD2	TGTGCCAGCAGTTCCGGTAGCGGGAGTCTCTACGAGCAGTACTTC	CASSSGSGSLYEQYF
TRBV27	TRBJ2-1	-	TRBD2	TGTGCCAGCAGTATGCCCTCCGGGACTACTCATGAGCAGTTCTTC	CASSMPSGTTHEQFF
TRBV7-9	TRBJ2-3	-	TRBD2	TGTGCCAGCAGCTTAAGTCAGCGGGGGGGAAGCACAGATACGCAGTATTTT	CASSLSQRGGSTDTQYF
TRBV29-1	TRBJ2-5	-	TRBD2	TGCAGCGTTGAAGTCCCTAGCGGGAAAAAGACCCAGTACTTC	CSVEVPSGKKTQYF
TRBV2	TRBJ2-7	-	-	TGTGCCAGCAGATTGTCTTCAGGGCTTACATACGAGCAGTACTTC	CASRLSSGLTYEQYF
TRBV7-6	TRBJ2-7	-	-	TGTGCCAGCAGCTTAGGAACAGGTGTAGTCGAGCAGTACTTC	CASSLGTGVVEQYF
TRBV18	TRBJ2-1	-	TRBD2	TGTGCCAGCTCACGGATTAGCGGGAGCTCCTACAATGAGCAGTTCTTC	CASSRISGSSYNEQFF
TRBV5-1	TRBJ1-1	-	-	TGCGCCAGCAGCTTGGGCGGGGGGGTCACTGAAGCTTTCTTT	CASSLGGGVTEAFF
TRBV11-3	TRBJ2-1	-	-	TGTGCCAGCAGCGCCCGGGACTTTGGCTCCTACAATGAGCAGTTCTTC	CASSARDFGSYNEQFF
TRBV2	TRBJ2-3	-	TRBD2	TGTGCCAGCAGGGCCCAACTAGCGGGGCCACTGAGCACAGATACGCAGTATTTT	CASRAQLAGPLSTDTQYF
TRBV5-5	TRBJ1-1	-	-	TGTGCCAGCAGCTTTTTCTCGAACACTGAAGCTTTCTTT	CASSFFSNTEAFF
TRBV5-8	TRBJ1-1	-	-	TGTGCCAGCAGCCCCCCGTCGAACACTGAAGCTTTCTTT	CASSPPSNTEAFF
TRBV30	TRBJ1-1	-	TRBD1	TGTGCCTGGAGTGGACAGGGCCTCATGAACACTGAAGCTTTCTTT	CAWSGQGLMNTEAFF
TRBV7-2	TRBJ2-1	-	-	TGTGCCGGCTCCTTCCAGGGTAGCACCAATGAGCAGTTCTTC	CAGSFQGSTNEQFF
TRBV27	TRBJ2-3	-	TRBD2	TGTGCCAGCAGTTTCGGACTAGCGGGCCTGGCCGATACGCAGTATTTT	CASSFGLAGLADTQYF
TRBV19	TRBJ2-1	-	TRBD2	TGTGCCAGTAGTATCTCTCTAGCGGGACGCTCCTACAATGAGCAGTTCTTC	CASSISLAGRSYNEQFF